These 24 T cell receptor beta chains were sequenced from one sample in a study of blood T cells in healthy people across ages. It was with a sample-barcoded 5' primer and a J-beta primer mix that a second PCR of roughly 6 to 12 cycles was run. Via MiXCR, TCRdb re-called the 5' RACE reads, giving one row per CDR3 protein. This repertoire shows 650,000 to 1,000,000 distinct CDR3 sequences, under 40% found once; its top ten account for around 13%. Sequenced: blood. These receptors were obtained from a man between 18 and 29 years old in good health.

The J gene is TRBJ1-4, the V gene TRBV12-3 or TRBV12-4; the D gene is possibly TRBD1 (6 bases). The CDR3 spans 13 residues. The V end lost 3 bases, the J end lost 5 bases, and 7 bases lay between the germline ends. The CDR3 nucleotides are TGTGCCAGCAGTTTCCAGGGGAATGAAAAACTGTTTTTT. Translating gives CASSFQGNEKLFF.

This clonotype was picked up a small number of times. The gene calls are TRBV20-1 and TRBJ2-7; a weak D match, TRBD2 (6 bases). V was shortened by 4 bases and J by 2 bases, with 15 bases between the two germline ends. The V gene's germline CDR1 is DFQATT and CDR2 SNEGSKA (reference sequence). This CDR3 is 14 amino acids long. This CDR3 reads CSAKTGTPPYEQYF. The CDR3 DNA is TGCAGTGCTAAGACCGGGACTCCCCCCTACGAGCAGTACTTC.

The rearrangement joins TRBV4-1 to TRBJ1-1; the D is unclear. The CDR3 loop spans 14 amino acids. Trimming removed 0 bases at V and 2 bases at J, with 7 bases between. Germline CDR1 and CDR2: MGHRA and YSYEKL. The CDR3 here is CASSQDSVNTEAFF. CDR3 DNA: TGCGCCAGCAGCCAAGATTCCGTAAACACTGAAGCTTTCTTT.

The chain combines TRBV27 with TRBJ2-2; TRBD1 might be the D (5 bases). The CDR3 consists of 15 residues. Germline CDR1 reads MNHEY; CDR2 reads SMNVEV (reference sequence). V was trimmed by 2 bases and J by 1 base, leaving 8 bases between them. The CDR3 sequence: CASSLIRGNTGELFF. CDR3 DNA: TGTGCCAGCAGTTTAATAAGGGGGAACACCGGGGAGCTGTTTTTT.

CDR3 nucleotide sequence: TGTGCCAGCAGTTACCGACTCTACAATGAGCAGTACTTC. Residues: CASSYRLYNEQYF. The chain links TRBV12-3 or TRBV12-4 to TRBJ2-1; D unresolved. The J call may be mistaken, given a closer DNA end match to TRBJ2-7. This CDR3 is built from 13 residues.

This rearrangement joins TRBV18 to TRBJ1-6; TRBD1 is a possible D gene (5 bases). V lost 3 bases to trimming and J lost 10 bases, with 16 bases between them. The CDR3 totals 15 residues. The germline V gene has CDR1 KGHSH and CDR2 LQKENI. The CDR3 bases are TGTGCCAGCTCACCCCGGACCGGGGGTGGCTCACCCCTCCACTTT. Amino acids: CASSPRTGGGSPLHF.

This clonotype has a handful of counts. The chain is built from TRBV6-1 and TRBJ1-2; D unresolved. CDR1 is MNHNS and CDR2 is SASEGT in the germline V gene. V lost 2 bases and J 5 bases, leaving 15 bases between the germline ends. The CDR3 spans 15 residues. The CDR3 DNA reads TGTGCCAGCAGTGAACTGTTGGGCAGAGGGTATGGCTACACCTTC. Translating it yields CASSELLGRGYGYTF.

The chain recombines TRBV20-1 with TRBJ2-3; 10 bases map to TRBD2. CDR1 and CDR2 (germline): DFQATT, SNEGSKA (reference sequence). The trim removed 6 bases at V and 4 bases at J, leaving 7 bases unmatched. This CDR3 contains 14 residues. DNA of the CDR3: TGCAGTGCCGAAATAGCGGGGGGCCCAGATACGCAGTATTTT. It specifies CSAEIAGGPDTQYF.

The sample holds a few counts of this clonotype. Being one base from a much bigger clone, this may be a read error. This sequence joins TRBV4-2 and TRBJ2-7; the D gene is possibly TRBD1 (5 bases). The CDR3 extends over 13 amino acids. Between the trimmed V and J ends, which lost 4 bases and 7 bases, there was a span of 14 bases. Germline values: CDR1 LGHNA, CDR2 YNFKEQ. Here the CDR3 reads CASSPLGVDEQYF. The CDR3 DNA reads TGTGCCAGCAGCCCCTTAGGGGTGGATGAGCAGTACTTC.

This clonotype came up many times. The chain has TRBV14 and TRBJ2-3; 8 bases align to TRBD1. Germline lookup yields CDR1 SGHDN and CDR2 FVKESK. The CDR3 totals 16 residues. After removal of 5 bases from V and 6 bases from J, the junction contained 13 bases not matched to a gene. CDR3 region: CASSRVGRGRRDTQYF. The DNA for the CDR3 is TGTGCCAGCAGCAGGGTTGGCAGGGGGCGCCGTGATACGCAGTATTTT.

This clonotype has at least ten counts. The rearrangement links TRBV7-2 to TRBJ1-3; 8 bases are a match to TRBD1. Germline V gene data show CDR1 as SGHTA and CDR2 as FQGNSA. CDR3 size: 20 residues. The J segment lost 0 bases and the V segment lost 0 bases, leaving 13 bases of the junction unmatched. The CDR3 coding sequence is TGTGCCAGCAGCTTAGCGCTTGAGACAGGGGTATCACTCTCTGGAAACACCATATATTTT. Translating it yields CASSLALETGVSLSGNTIYF. The whole variable domain, filled in from reference TRBV7-2 and TRBJ1-3, reads GAGVSQSPSNKVTEKGKDVELRCDPISGHTALYWYRQSLGQGLEFLIYFQGNSAPDKSGLPSDRFSAERTGGSVSTLTIQRTQQEDSAVYLCASSLALETGVSLSGNTIYFGEGSWLTVV.

This chain joins TRBV6-2 or TRBV6-3 and TRBJ2-3; D gene unclear. This CDR3 comprises 15 residues. Germline V lookup: CDR1 MNHEY, CDR2 SVGEGT. Trimming shortened V by 0 bases and J by 1 base, and 8 bases separated the two germline ends. DNA for the CDR3: TGTGCCAGCAGTTACTCGAGGCCGGGCACAGATACGCAGTATTTT. Its translation: CASSYSRPGTDTQYF.

The chain couples TRBV5-1 to TRBJ2-3; D tentatively reads TRBD1 or TRBD2 (5 bases each). The CDR3 is 17 residues long. Trimming stripped 0 bases from V and 5 bases from J, with 19 bases between. Germline values: CDR1 SGHRS, CDR2 YFSETQ. Here the CDR3 reads CASSLASSSRDRDTQYF. Written as DNA, the CDR3 is TGCGCCAGCAGCTTGGCCAGTTCTAGCAGGGATAGAGATACGCAGTATTTT.

This clonotype was seen once. The gene calls are TRBV5-6 and TRBJ1-5; unclear D gene. Trimming took off 3 bases at V and 5 bases at J, with 12 bases between the two ends. Germline CDR1 SGHDT, CDR2 YYEEEE. This CDR3 has 14 residues. The CDR3 DNA reads as TGTGCCAGCAGCTCGATAGGTTGGGATCAGCCCCAGCATTTT. Protein: CASSSIGWDQPQHF.

The chain recombines TRBV4-1 with TRBJ2-7, with 8 bases lining up with TRBD1. This CDR3 has 15 amino acids. J was trimmed by 2 bases and V by 0 bases; bases with no gene match: 3. The germline V gene encodes CDR1 MGHRA and CDR2 YSYEKL. The CDR3 loop is CASSQDQQGAYEQYF. The CDR3 bases are TGCGCCAGCAGCCAAGACCAACAGGGGGCCTACGAGCAGTACTTC.

The genes are TRBV18 and TRBJ1-2; tentatively, D is TRBD1 (5 bases). Trimming pared 3 bases from V and 4 bases from J, leaving 15 bases between. CDR1 and CDR2 (germline): KGHSH, LQKENI. The CDR3 consists of 15 residues. DNA for the CDR3: TGTGCCAGCTCACCGGGACCCCAGGCTGGCTATGGCTACACCTTC. Its translation is CASSPGPQAGYGYTF. Full variable domain (remainder filled in from reference TRBV18 and TRBJ1-2): NAGVMQNPRHLVRRRGQEARLRCSPMKGHSHVYWYRQLPEEGLKFMVYLQKENIIDESGMPKERFSAEFPKEGPSILRIQQVVRGDSAAYFCASSPGPQAGYGYTFGSGTRLTVV.

A few counts support this clonotype. The chain joins TRBV20-1 to TRBJ2-5; D unclear. Trimming removed 3 bases from V and 5 bases from J, with 10 bases in between. CDR3 length: 12 residues. The germline V gene has CDR1 DFQATT and CDR2 SNEGSKA (reference sequence). CDR3 in amino acids: CSASLLRETQYF. The CDR3 DNA sequence: TGCAGTGCTAGCCTCCTAAGGGAGACCCAGTACTTC.

The rearrangement links TRBV14 to TRBJ2-1; D gene uncertain. The CDR3 length is 13 residues. The V gene's germline CDR1 is SGHDN and CDR2 FVKESK. Trimming left V 0 bases short and J 8 bases short, with 8 bases between. The DNA for the CDR3 is TGTGCCAGCAGCCAAGAAGGGAACGATGAGCAGTTCTTC. As protein: CASSQEGNDEQFF.

CDR3 DNA sequence: TGCGCCAGCAGCTTGGGCCAGGGGGGGATTAGCACAGATACGCAGTATTTT. Its translation is CASSLGQGGISTDTQYF. V is TRBV5-1 and J is TRBJ2-3; D may be TRBD1 or TRBD2 (7 bases each). The CDR3 has 17 amino acids. Trimming took off 0 bases at V and 0 bases at J, with 14 bases between the two ends. The germline V gene encodes CDR1 SGHRS and CDR2 YFSETQ.

The J gene is TRBJ2-3, the V gene TRBV10-3, with D uncertain. V lost 5 bases and J lost 1, with 19 bases in between. This CDR3 is 17 amino acids long. CDR1 ENHRY and CDR2 SYGVKD come from the germline V gene. In DNA, the CDR3 is TGTGCCATCAGTCCACGAGGAGCTATAGCTGGCACAGATACGCAGTATTTT. Amino acids: CAISPRGAIAGTDTQYF.

This clonotype was observed a handful of times. A much larger clone differs by one base, so this may be a read error. J is TRBJ2-7 and V is TRBV5-1; D possibly corresponds to TRBD1 (5 bases). Germline CDR1 reads SGHRS; CDR2 reads YFSETQ. The CDR3 has 14 residues. V lost 0 bases, J lost 2 bases, and 9 bases lay in between. The CDR3 DNA follows: TGCGCCAGCAGCTTGGAGGCAGGGCCCTACGAGCAGTACTTC. This translates into CASSLEAGPYEQYF. The full variable domain, in which reference TRBV5-1 and TRBJ2-7 provide the parts outside the CDR3, is KAGVTQTPRYLIKTRGQQVTLSCSPISGHRSVSWYQQTPGQGLQFLFEYFSETQRNKGNFPGRFSGRQFSNSRSEMNVSTLELGDSALYLCASSLEAGPYEQYFGPGTRLTVT.

The rearrangement uses TRBV4-1 and TRBJ2-3; possible D gene TRBD2, 6 bases. The germline gives CDR1 MGHRA, CDR2 YSYEKL. The CDR3 loop spans 16 amino acids. With 3 bases removed from V and 5 bases from J, the gap between germline ends came to 18 bases. The DNA for the CDR3 is TGCGCCAGCAGCCATCCCAAAGGGGACTTTGAAGATACGCAGTATTTT. This sequence encodes CASSHPKGDFEDTQYF.

The chain links TRBV12-3 or TRBV12-4 to TRBJ1-6, with D perhaps TRBD1 (5 bases). The CDR3 has 14 amino acids. The V and J ends lost 5 bases and 7 bases respectively, with 12 bases between them. Here the CDR3 reads CASSAGPRNSPLHF. The DNA for the CDR3 is TGTGCCAGCAGTGCGGGACCGAGGAATTCACCCCTCCACTTT.

The chain combines TRBV20-1 with TRBJ1-1, with TRBD1 identical over 8 bases. V shed 6 bases, J shed 1 base, and the junction held 7 bases outside the gene matches. The CDR3 spans 14 residues. Germline loops: CDR1 DFQATT, CDR2 SNEGSKA (reference sequence). Here the CDR3 reads CSALSGGPNTEAFF. The CDR3 DNA follows: TGCAGTGCACTCTCAGGGGGCCCGAACACTGAAGCTTTCTTT.